These 20 T cell receptor beta chains originate from one sample sequenced in a study of identifying expanded T cells in peripheral blood. The table came from immunoSEQ multiplex PCR; TCRdb's copy has only in-frame clones and leaves some out. Counted here are some 99,000 clones, around 89% occurring once; the ten biggest clones make up just under 8.5%. The sequenced sample consisted of blood. The receptors were sampled from a person aged 18 to 75 in good health.

This clone was seen just once. J is TRBJ1-2 and V is TRBV19; maybe TRBD1 (6 bases). The germline V gene encodes CDR1 LNHDA and CDR2 SQIVND (reference sequence). CDR3 length: 15 residues. Trimming shortened V by 7 bases and J by 6 bases, and 21 bases separated the two germline ends. CDR3 nucleotides: TGTGCCAGTACCCCAGGTGGACAGCCCCCCGATGGCTACACCTTC. Protein product: CASTPGGQPPDGYTF.

The chain joins TRBV5-1 to TRBJ1-5; D uncertain. This CDR3 region has 15 residues. Trimming left V 0 bases short and J 7 bases short, with 14 bases between. Per germline, CDR1 SGHRS and CDR2 YFSETQ. The CDR3 reads CASSLAFGEGQPQHF. The DNA of the CDR3 is TGCGCCAGCAGCTTGGCCTTTGGGGAAGGGCAGCCCCAGCATTTT.

The CDR3 here is CASSIIAPGSEQFF. CDR3 coding DNA: TGTGCCAGTAGTATTATAGCCCCCGGGAGTGAGCAGTTCTTC. The chain has TRBV19 and TRBJ2-1, with TRBD2 as a possible D gene (6 bases). Trimming pared 3 bases from V and 9 bases from J, leaving 15 bases between. The germline CDR1 and CDR2 sequences are LNHDA and SQIVND (reference sequence). The length of the CDR3 is 14 residues.

CDR3 DNA sequence: TGTGCCAGCCGCCAGACGGAGACCCAGTACTTC. Amino acids: CASRQTETQYF. The chain recombines TRBV7-2 with TRBJ2-5; D is undetermined. The CDR3 extends over 11 amino acids. Trimming removed 8 bases at V and 5 bases at J, with 9 bases between. Per the germline V gene, CDR1 is SGHTA and CDR2 is FQGNSA.

This chain connects TRBV28 to TRBJ2-1; TRBD1 or TRBD2 may be the D gene (5 bases each). CDR1 and CDR2 from the germline V gene are MDHEN and SYDVKM. CDR3 length equals 16 residues. Trimming removed 2 bases from V and 6 bases from J, with 17 bases in between. CDR3 residues: CASSLQTGTGRNEQFF. CDR3 DNA: TGTGCCAGCAGTTTACAGACCGGGACCGGTCGCAATGAGCAGTTCTTC.

This rearrangement joins TRBV10-3 to TRBJ1-4; the match to TRBD1 covers 10 bases. This CDR3 contains 15 residues. V gave up 2 bases and J gave up 7 bases; unmatched junction bases: 4. Germline-derived CDR1 and CDR2 are ENHRY and SYGVKD. The CDR3 sequence is CAISEKGQGFEKLFF. CDR3 bases: TGTGCCATCAGTGAGAAGGGACAGGGGTTTGAAAAACTGTTTTTT.

The table lists this clone with a count of one. V is TRBV2 and J is TRBJ2-5; D gene uncertain. Trimming left V 6 bases short and J 5 bases short, with 16 bases between. The CDR3 covers 14 residues. Germline loops: CDR1 SNHLY, CDR2 FYNNEI. This chain's CDR3 is CASSPGRPRETQYF. DNA of the CDR3: TGTGCCAGCAGCCCGGGCCGTCCTCGGGAGACCCAGTACTTC. Full variable domain (rest looked up from reference TRBV2 and TRBJ2-5): EPEVTQTPSHQVTQMGQEVILRCVPISNHLYFYWYRQILGQKVEFLVSFYNNEISEKSEIFDDQFSVERPDGSNFTLKIRSTKLEDSAMYFCASSPGRPRETQYFGPGTRLLVL.

The rearrangement uses TRBV14 and TRBJ1-3, with no clear D. The CDR3 consists of 16 residues. V was shortened by 0 bases and J by 2 bases, with 11 bases between the two germline ends. Germline CDR1 SGHDN, CDR2 FVKESK. CDR3 nucleotide sequence: TGTGCCAGCAGCCAAGATCATATTGGGACTGGAAACACCATATATTTT. Translating it yields CASSQDHIGTGNTIYF.

J is TRBJ2-7 and V is TRBV4-2; D is unresolved. Trimming pared 1 base from V and 0 bases from J, leaving 4 bases between. The germline gives CDR1 LGHNA, CDR2 YNFKEQ. This CDR3 contains 13 residues. The CDR3 region has the DNA TGTGCCAGCAGCCAAGCTCCCTCCTACGAGCAGTACTTC. Translation gives CASSQAPSYEQYF.

V and J are TRBV5-6 and TRBJ1-5; 7 bases are shared with TRBD1. The CDR3 covers 18 residues. Germline CDR1 and CDR2: SGHDT and YYEEEE. V lost 2 bases to trimming and J lost 5 bases; unmatched junction nucleotides: 16. The CDR3 is CASSFGGGRGWVYQPQHF. The CDR3 bases are TGTGCCAGCAGCTTTGGTGGGGGCAGGGGGTGGGTTTATCAGCCCCAGCATTTT.

The chain joins TRBV7-2 to TRBJ1-2; D is unclear. The length of the CDR3 is 13 residues. Trimming took off 1 base at V and 1 base at J, with 4 bases between the two ends. Germline V gene lookup returns CDR1 SGHTA and CDR2 FQGNSA. CDR3 protein: CASSLGFNYGYTF. CDR3 nucleotides: TGTGCCAGCAGCTTAGGGTTTAACTATGGCTACACCTTC. Looking up the rest from reference TRBV7-2 and TRBJ1-2 gives the full variable domain: GAGVSQSPSNKVTEKGKDVELRCDPISGHTALYWYRQSLGQGLEFLIYFQGNSAPDKSGLPSDRFSAERTGGSVSTLTIQRTQQEDSAVYLCASSLGFNYGYTFGSGTRLTVV.

J is TRBJ2-1 and V is TRBV19; D is uncertain. Germline V gene lookup returns CDR1 LNHDA and CDR2 SQIVND (reference sequence). The CDR3 is 14 residues long. Deletions cut 7 bases from V and 2 bases from J, with 12 bases between. The CDR3 protein is CASTDEEPYNEQFF. The DNA of the CDR3 is TGTGCCAGTACCGACGAAGAACCCTACAATGAGCAGTTCTTC. The full variable domain, completed using reference TRBV19 and TRBJ2-1, is DGGITQSPKYLFRKEGQNVTLSCEQNLNHDAMYWYRQDPGQGLRLIYYSQIVNDFQKGDIAEGYSVSREKKESFPLTVTSAQKNPTAFYLCASTDEEPYNEQFFGPGTRLTVL.

The V and J genes are TRBV7-6 and TRBJ1-5, with a possible D match to TRBD1 (6 bases). CDR3 length: 15 amino acids. In germline, CDR1 is SGHVS, CDR2 FNYEAQ. V was shortened by 5 bases and J by 1 base, with 12 bases between the two germline ends. The CDR3 loop is CASSQLGGSNQPQHF. For the CDR3, the DNA is TGTGCCAGCAGCCAACTGGGGGGCAGCAATCAGCCCCAGCATTTT. The variable domain in full, with the rest retrieved from reference TRBV7-6 and TRBJ1-5, is GAGVSQSPRYKVTKRGQDVALRCDPISGHVSLYWYRQALGQGPEFLTYFNYEAQQDKSGLPNDRFSAERPEGSISTLTIQRTEQRDSAMYRCASSQLGGSNQPQHFGDGTRLSIL.

In this sample, this clone turned up many times. The V call is TRBV6-1, the J call TRBJ1-2; 10 bases match TRBD1. CDR3 length equals 15 residues. J lost 4 bases, V lost 4 bases, and 6 bases had no gene match. The germline CDR1 and CDR2 sequences are MNHNS and SASEGT. Written as DNA, the CDR3 is TGTGCCAGCAGTGGTTCGACAGGGGGCTCCTATGGCTACACCTTC. It yields the protein CASSGSTGGSYGYTF.

The chain links TRBV28 to TRBJ1-2; 9 bases fit TRBD1. Germline V gives CDR1 MDHEN, CDR2 SYDVKM. CDR3 length equals 17 residues. Germline trimming cut 0 bases from V and 1 base from J; bases unmatched to any gene: 6. DNA of the CDR3: TGTGCCAGCAGTTTATGGACAGGGGGAGGACATAACTATGGCTACACCTTC. The encoded protein is CASSLWTGGGHNYGYTF.

The chain recombines TRBV2 with TRBJ2-5, with 11 nucleotides matching TRBD2. The CDR3 extends over 17 amino acids. J gave up 4 bases and V 6 bases, and 13 bases lay outside the gene matches. Looked up from germline, CDR1 is SNHLY and CDR2 is FYNNEI. The CDR3 region is CASRLGLAGEGGETQYF. For the CDR3, the DNA is TGTGCCAGCAGATTAGGACTAGCGGGTGAAGGGGGAGAGACCCAGTACTTC.

The V gene is TRBV19, the J gene TRBJ2-3; D might be TRBD2 (6 bases). Germline V gene data show CDR1 as LNHDA and CDR2 as SQIVND (reference sequence). There are 18 residues in the CDR3. V shed 0 bases and J shed 4 bases, with 20 bases lying between them. CDR3 sequence reads: CASSIDSRSGFFSDTQYF. The CDR3 DNA reads as TGTGCCAGTAGTATAGACTCTCGCAGCGGGTTTTTTTCAGATACGCAGTATTTT.

V usage is TRBV18 and J usage is TRBJ1-1; 8 nucleotides align to TRBD1. There are 14 residues in the CDR3. Germline V gene sequence: CDR1 KGHSH, CDR2 LQKENI. Trimming took 3 bases from V and 7 from J; bases not matched to a gene: 7. CDR3 sequence: CASSPDRGLGEAFF. As DNA, the CDR3 is TGTGCCAGCTCACCTGACAGGGGCCTAGGTGAAGCTTTCTTT.

The V and J genes are TRBV4-1 and TRBJ2-1; TRBD2 matches at 8 bases. In germline, CDR1 is MGHRA, CDR2 YSYEKL. Losses at the gene ends were 4 bases for V and 4 bases for J; bases not matched to a gene: 15. The CDR3 sequence is 18 residues long. This chain's CDR3 is CASSRRGSSGSYYNEQFF. The CDR3 region has the DNA TGCGCCAGCAGCCGTAGAGGCTCTAGCGGGTCTTATTACAATGAGCAGTTCTTC.

The chain is built from TRBV11-3 and TRBJ2-7, with 8 bases aligning to TRBD2. From germline, CDR1 is SGHNT and CDR2 YENEEA. The ends lost 5 bases at V and 0 bases at J; junction bases unmatched: 9. This CDR3 has 16 residues. Here the CDR3 DNA reads TGTGCCAGCAGCCCATATAGCGGGGTAGACTCCTACGAGCAGTACTTC. Amino acids: CASSPYSGVDSYEQYF.